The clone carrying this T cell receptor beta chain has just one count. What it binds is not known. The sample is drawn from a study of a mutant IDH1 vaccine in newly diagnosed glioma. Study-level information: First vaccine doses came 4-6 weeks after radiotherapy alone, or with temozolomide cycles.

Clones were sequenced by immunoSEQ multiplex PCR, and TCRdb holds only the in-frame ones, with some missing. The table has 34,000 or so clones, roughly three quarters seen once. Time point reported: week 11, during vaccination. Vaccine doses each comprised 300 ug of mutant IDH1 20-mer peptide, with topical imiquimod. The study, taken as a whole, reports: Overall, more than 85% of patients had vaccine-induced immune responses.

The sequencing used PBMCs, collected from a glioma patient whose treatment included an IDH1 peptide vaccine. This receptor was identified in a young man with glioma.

Here the CDR3 reads CATQVWTGGRGEQYF. DNA of the CDR3: TGTGCCACACAAGTTTGGACAGGGGGACGGGGGGAGCAGTACTTC. This chain connects TRBV2 to TRBJ2-7; 10 bases are a match to TRBD1. This CDR3 has 15 residues. Germline loops: CDR1 SNHLY, CDR2 FYNNEI. After removal of 10 bases from V and 7 bases from J, the junction contained 16 bases not matched to a gene.